This T cell receptor (beta chain) stems from a study of cytomegalovirus exposure and HLA in healthy donors. Study overall: Ancestry clustering placed around 81% of approximately 420 genotyped donors in the Caucasian-associated cluster.

On this clone itself: Antigen specificity is unknown.

The PCR contained 60 Vbeta and 13 Jbeta primers. Clones were sequenced by immunoSEQ multiplex PCR, and TCRdb holds only the in-frame ones, with some missing. The sample records fewer than 200,000 clones, approximately 81% being singletons. Unmatched junction bases numbered 6, after V lost 3 bases and J lost 2 bases. Germline CDR1 and CDR2: SGDLS and YYNGEE. The CDR3 is 15 residues long. Study-level points and caveats: Accounts indicate the classifier identified cytomegalovirus status with strong specificity and sensitivity.

Material: PBMCs. The clonotype originates from a woman aged 18 to 35 in good health and CMV-seronegative. This chain connects TRBV9 to TRBJ2-3; 7 nucleotides line up with TRBD2. The CDR3 region is CASSEGLRNTDTQYF. CDR3 coding DNA: TGTGCCAGCAGCGAGGGACTACGAAACACAGATACGCAGTATTTT.